The rows below give T cell receptor beta chains drawn from one sample of a study of PD-1 blockade in classical Hodgkin lymphoma. Using immunoSEQ multiplex PCR, the repertoire was profiled, and TCRdb retains in-frame clones only, with some absent. In the table there are approximately 89,000 clones, 83% of which are singletons. Sample: peripheral blood mononuclear cells (PBMCs), taken before the fourth cycle of nivolumab. Source of these receptors: a human donor with classical Hodgkin lymphoma. CDR3s include the opening cysteine and the closing phenylalanine or tryptophan. A D gene is named only where the DNA matches it firmly. Clone size appears in some rows only: once, few, many, or a class for an expanded clone.

clone_size | j_call | v_call | d_call | cdr3_length | cdr3_nt | cdr3_aa
. | TRBJ2-7 | TRBV23-1 | TRBD2 | 17 | TGCGCCAGCAGTCATACCGGACTAGCGGGTAGCTTTGGCGAGCAGTACTTC | CASSHTGLAGSFGEQYF
. | TRBJ2-7 | TRBV7-8 | TRBD2 | 13 | TGTGCCAGCAGCTTATCGGGGGGCTACGAGCAGTACTTC | CASSLSGGYEQYF
. | TRBJ2-2 | TRBV19 | . | 16 | TGTGCCAGTGAGTTTAGTCCCTCCGCCAACACCGGGGAGCTGTTTTTT | CASEFSPSANTGELFF
. | TRBJ1-2 | TRBV19 | TRBD1 | 13 | TGTGCCAGTAGTTCCCAGGGGGCCTATGGCTACACCTTC | CASSSQGAYGYTF
once | TRBJ1-5 | TRBV19 | TRBD1 | 13 | TGTGCCAGTCGGACAGGAGCGAATCAGCCCCAGCATTTT | CASRTGANQPQHF
once | TRBJ2-1 | TRBV9 | . | 14 | TGTGCCAGCAGCGTAGCGGGCGTGGACAATGAGCAGTTCTTC | CASSVAGVDNEQFF
. | TRBJ1-2 | TRBV19 | TRBD1 | 16 | TGTGCCAGTAGCCAAAGGGGACAGGGATGGGGATATGGCTACACCTTC | CASSQRGQGWGYGYTF
. | TRBJ2-2 | TRBV2 | TRBD2 | 16 | TGTGCCAGCAGTGAGGATGGCGGGAGGAGAACCGGGGAGCTGTTTTTT | CASSEDGGRRTGELFF
. | TRBJ2-7 | TRBV5-5 | TRBD2 | 16 | TGTGCCAGCAGCGAATCCCGGCTAGCGGGGTCCTACGAGCAGTACTTC | CASSESRLAGSYEQYF
. | TRBJ2-1 | TRBV6-5 | . | 13 | TGTGCCAGCAGATTAGGCCTTTGGAATGAGCAGTTCTTC | CASRLGLWNEQFF
. | TRBJ1-1 | TRBV27 | TRBD1 | 12 | TGTGCCGCAGGGGGAGTGAACACTGAAGCTTTCTTT | CAAGGVNTEAFF
. | TRBJ2-1 | TRBV28 | TRBD2 | 13 | TGTGCCAGCAGTTCGGGAGGTTACAATGAGCAGTTCTTC | CASSSGGYNEQFF
few | TRBJ1-5 | TRBV28 | TRBD1 | 15 | TGTGCCAGCAGTGAATACAGGGGAGGGAATCAGCCCCAGCATTTT | CASSEYRGGNQPQHF
. | TRBJ2-5 | TRBV7-9 | TRBD1 | 13 | TGTGCCAGCAGCGCCAGGGGGCGAGAGACCCAGTACTTC | CASSARGRETQYF
. | TRBJ2-1 | TRBV18 | . | 12 | TGTGCCAGCTCACCCCAGTATCATGAGCAGTTCTTC | CASSPQYHEQFF
. | TRBJ2-2 | TRBV5-1 | TRBD2 | 16 | TGCGCCAGCAGCTTGGGACTAGCGGGAGGGCCCGGGGAGCTGTTTTTT | CASSLGLAGGPGELFF
few | TRBJ1-6 | TRBV6-5 | . | 15 | TGTGCCAGCAGTTTTCAGGGCCTGGGTAATTCACCCCTCCACTTT | CASSFQGLGNSPLHF
. | TRBJ1-5 | TRBV5-5 | . | 13 | TGTGCCAGCAGCTTGGGACCAGGTGGTCCCCAGCATTTT | CASSLGPGGPQHF
. | TRBJ2-3 | TRBV11-2 | TRBD1 | 15 | TGTGCCAGCAGCTACCGGGACAGGGTGCCAGATACGCAGTATTTT | CASSYRDRVPDTQYF
. | TRBJ2-3 | TRBV4-1 | . | 16 | TGCGCCAGCAGCCAAGATCGGGGGACATTCACAGATACGCAGTATTTT | CASSQDRGTFTDTQYF
. | TRBJ2-7 | TRBV6-6 | . | 12 | TGTGCCAGCAGGGACCCCACCTACGAGCAGTACTTC | CASRDPTYEQYF
. | TRBJ2-2 | TRBV2 | TRBD2 | 15 | TGTGCCAGCAGCCCGGGGAGCGGGAGGGTCGGGGAGCTGTTTTTT | CASSPGSGRVGELFF
medium-sized | TRBJ1-5 | TRBV11-2 | . | 13 | TGTGCCAGCAGCTCCGGGACATATCAGCCCCAGCATTTT | CASSSGTYQPQHF
. | TRBJ2-7 | TRBV10-3 | . | 15 | TGTGCCATCAGTGAGTTCGGGAGAGGGTCCTACGAGCAGTACTTC | CAISEFGRGSYEQYF
. | TRBJ1-3 | TRBV28 | TRBD1 | 15 | TGTGCCAGCAGTCGTTCAGGGGGTTCTGGAAACACCATATATTTT | CASSRSGGSGNTIYF
. | TRBJ2-3 | TRBV6-6 | TRBD1 | 15 | TGTGCCAGCAGAGGTGGGGACAGGGGTAAAGATACGCAGTATTTT | CASRGGDRGKDTQYF
. | TRBJ1-1 | TRBV7-3 | . | 14 | TGTGCCAGCAGGTCAGCCGGGAGCAGGGCTGAAGCTTTCTTT | CASRSAGSRAEAFF
. | TRBJ2-3 | TRBV6-4 | TRBD2 | 15 | TGTGCCAGCAGAGAGATAGCGGGAGCCACAGATACGCAGTATTTT | CASREIAGATDTQYF
. | TRBJ1-1 | TRBV6-4 | . | 16 | TGTGCCAGCAGTGACGATCCCGGGACATCTAACACTGAAGCTTTCTTT | CASSDDPGTSNTEAFF
. | TRBJ1-1 | TRBV19 | . | 13 | TGTGCCAGTAGTATAGATAAAGGCTCTGAAGCTTTCTTT | CASSIDKGSEAFF
. | TRBJ2-7 | TRBV4-3 | . | 13 | TGCGCCAGCAGCCAGAGGGGCTCGGGCGAGCAGTACTTC | CASSQRGSGEQYF
. | TRBJ2-6 | TRBV19 | . | 17 | TGTGCCAGTAGACACACCGGAGGGGGAGGAGGGGCCAACGTCCTGACTTTC | CASRHTGGGGGANVLTF
. | TRBJ1-1 | TRBV5-4 | . | 14 | TGTGCCAGCAGCACCAGCTCAGGGAGCACTGAAGCTTTCTTT | CASSTSSGSTEAFF
few | TRBJ2-1 | TRBV7-8 | TRBD2 | 16 | TGTGCCAGCAGCCTCGGACTAGCGGGGATTTACAATGAGCAGTTCTTC | CASSLGLAGIYNEQFF
. | TRBJ2-2 | TRBV28 | . | 13 | TGTGCCAGCAGCAACCAGAACACCGGGGAGCTGTTTTTT | CASSNQNTGELFF
. | TRBJ2-7 | TRBV6-1 | . | 13 | TGTGCCAGCGTCCAATGGGGAAACTACGAGCAGTACTTC | CASVQWGNYEQYF
. | TRBJ1-4 | TRBV6-6 | TRBD1 | 14 | TGTGCCAGCAGTACTGACAGGGGCACTGAAAAACTGTTTTTT | CASSTDRGTEKLFF
once | TRBJ2-1 | TRBV30 | TRBD2 | 13 | TGTGCCTGGAGTTTAACTAGCGTAAATGAGCAGTTCTTC | CAWSLTSVNEQFF
few | TRBJ1-1 | TRBV5-1 | TRBD1 | 15 | TGCGCCAGCAGCTTCCTCGGGACAGGGGGCACTGAAGCTTTCTTT | CASSFLGTGGTEAFF
. | TRBJ2-7 | TRBV5-1 | TRBD2 | 18 | TGCGCCAGCAGCTTAAAGACTAGCGGGAGGAAGGACTCCTACGAGCAGTACTTC | CASSLKTSGRKDSYEQYF
. | TRBJ1-1 | TRBV29-1 | . | 11 | TGCAGCGGAACCTTAGGGGATGAAGCTTTCTTT | CSGTLGDEAFF
. | TRBJ2-7 | TRBV2 | . | 13 | TGTGCCAGCGCTCCACAGGTCCTCTACGAGCAGTACTTC | CASAPQVLYEQYF
few | TRBJ1-2 | TRBV30 | TRBD1 | 17 | TGTGCCTGGACCCGACCTTTCGGACAGGGGACAGGGTATGGCTACACCTTC | CAWTRPFGQGTGYGYTF